These T cell receptor beta chains were read from a single sample in a study of blood T cell repertoires in COVID-19. TCRdb's copy holds only in-frame clones and misses some; the assay was immunoSEQ multiplex PCR. The sample carries 140,000 to 150,000 clones, roughly 85% recorded once. Sequences were obtained from PBMCs or T cells enriched from blood (not recorded which). The receptors derive from a man aged 45-60 years who had recovered from COVID-19. The CDR3 runs from the conserved cysteine through the conserved F or W. The order of the fields is V gene, clone size, J gene, D gene, CDR3 DNA, CDR3 protein. D genes are given only for firm matches. Clone size is given for some rows only: seen once, a few or many times, or a class if the clone is expanded.

>TRBV5-1|few|TRBJ2-4|NA
TGCGCCAGCAGCGTAACATTGGAGGTAGCCAAAAACATTCAGTACTTC
CASSVTLEVAKNIQYF
>TRBV4-3|NA|TRBJ2-6|NA
TGCGCCAGCAGCCAAGAAAGGATCAGGGTCTCTGGGGCCAACGTCCTGACTTTC
CASSQERIRVSGANVLTF
>TRBV18|NA|TRBJ2-2|NA
TGTGCCAGCTCACCGTCGCGGCGACTGACAGGGAACACCGGGGAGCTGTTTTTT
CASSPSRRLTGNTGELFF
>TRBV4-2|NA|TRBJ1-6|NA
TGTGCCAGCAGCCAAGACGGGTTGAGCTCCTATAATTCACCCCTCCACTTT
CASSQDGLSSYNSPLHF
>TRBV10-2|NA|TRBJ2-1|TRBD2
TGCGCCAGCAGTGACTCCCTGCGTTGGGCGGGGGAAGACAATGAGCAGTTCTTC
CASSDSLRWAGEDNEQFF
>TRBV7-2|NA|TRBJ2-1|TRBD2
TGTGCCAGCAGCTTCGGACTAGCGGGGGGCGACAATGAGCAGTTCTTC
CASSFGLAGGDNEQFF
>TRBV6-5|NA|TRBJ2-5|TRBD2
TGTGCCAGCAGGAGACCGGGGGGGGGAGAGACCCAGTACTTC
CASRRPGGGETQYF
>TRBV28|NA|TRBJ1-1|NA
TGTGCCAGCAGTTCCCGTGGGAGGGCTGAAGCTTTCTTT
CASSSRGRAEAFF
>TRBV29-1|NA|TRBJ2-7|NA
TGCAGCGTTGAACAGAAATACAACGAGCAGTACTTC
CSVEQKYNEQYF
>TRBV28|NA|TRBJ1-5|TRBD1
TGTGCCAGCAGTGTCTACAGGGGGAACAATCAGCCCCAGCATTTT
CASSVYRGNNQPQHF
>TRBV15|few|TRBJ2-7|TRBD1
TGTGCCACCAGCAGAGATCAAGTGACAGGGGTTTACAGTCAGTACTTC
CATSRDQVTGVYSQYF
>TRBV19|NA|TRBJ1-1|TRBD1
TGTGCCAGTAGTATAGAGACAGGGGGAATTAACACTGAAGCTTTCTTT
CASSIETGGINTEAFF
>TRBV6-5|NA|TRBJ1-5|NA
TGTGCCAGCAGTTCCCTCGGGGAAAATCAGCCCCAGCATTTT
CASSSLGENQPQHF
>TRBV30|NA|TRBJ1-6|TRBD1
TGTGCCTGGAGTGTAAAAGGGACAGGGAATTCACCCCTCCACTTT
CAWSVKGTGNSPLHF
>TRBV4-3|NA|TRBJ1-1|NA
TGCGCCAGCAGCCAAGTTTGGCCCAACACTGAAGCTTTCTTT
CASSQVWPNTEAFF
>TRBV5-1|NA|TRBJ1-2|NA
TGCGCCAGCAGTCTGGGGCTCTATGGCTACACCTTC
CASSLGLYGYTF
>TRBV11-1|NA|TRBJ2-3|NA
TGTGCCAGCAGCTTATGGACAGCACAAAACACAGATACGCAGTATTTT
CASSLWTAQNTDTQYF
>TRBV28|NA|TRBJ1-4|TRBD1
TGTGCCAGCGAACAGGGGGGGAAGGAAAAACTGTTTTTT
CASEQGGKEKLFF
>TRBV9|NA|TRBJ2-1|NA
TGTGCCAGCAGCCCCGGGTCCTACAATGAGCAGTTCTTC
CASSPGSYNEQFF
>TRBV28|NA|TRBJ1-1|NA
TGTGCCAGCAGACTTGGACCGGCGGGAGACACTGAAGCTTTCTTT
CASRLGPAGDTEAFF
>TRBV5-1|NA|TRBJ1-1|NA
TGCGCCAGTTCGGACACTTCGAGCACTGAAGCTTTCTTT
CASSDTSSTEAFF
>TRBV27|once|TRBJ2-7|TRBD1
TGTGCCAGCAGTTTCGGGACAGGAGGCTACGAGCAGTACTTC
CASSFGTGGYEQYF
>TRBV6-5|once|TRBJ2-7|NA
TGTGCCAGCACATCCGGGAGCTCCTACGAGCAGTACTTC
CASTSGSSYEQYF
>TRBV7-2|NA|TRBJ1-2|NA
TGTGCCAGCAGCTTCGACCCCTCAGGGGTCGGCGGCTACACCTTC
CASSFDPSGVGGYTF
>TRBV3-1/TRBV3-2|NA|TRBJ1-5|TRBD1
TGTGCCAGCGTTGGAGGGGGCCACAATCAGCCCCAGCATTTT
CASVGGGHNQPQHF
>TRBV14|NA|TRBJ2-2|TRBD1
TGTGCCAGCAGCCCCCGGGACAGGGTGATCACCGGGGAGCTGTTTTTT
CASSPRDRVITGELFF
>TRBV3-1/TRBV3-2|NA|TRBJ1-1|NA
TGTGCCAGCAGCACAGGGTGGAACACTGAAGCTTTCTTT
CASSTGWNTEAFF
>TRBV6-2/TRBV6-3|NA|TRBJ2-5|NA
TGTGCCAGCAGTTACCCCACGAGGGTGGAGACCCAGTACTTC
CASSYPTRVETQYF
>TRBV19|few|TRBJ2-1|TRBD2
TGTGCCAGTAGTATAGGTAGCGGGGGTAACAATGAGCAGTTCTTC
CASSIGSGGNNEQFF